The rows below give T cell receptor beta chains drawn from one sample of a study of OX40 agonist ivuxolimab in advanced cancers. Repertoires were generated with immunoSEQ multiplex PCR, while TCRdb's copy carries only in-frame clones and drops some. This table has more than 45,000 clones, roughly 90% appearing once. The sequencing here drew on CD4+ or CD8+ T cells sorted from blood, taken in a trial of the OX40 agonist ivuxolimab. The receptors come from an adult with an advanced solid tumor such as melanoma, head and neck, liver or kidney cancer. The CDR3 runs from the conserved cysteine through the conserved F or W. D genes are given only for firm matches. Clone sizes are given selectively: once, few, many, or a class where the clone is expanded.

D,J,V,size,DNA,CDR3
-,TRBJ1-1,TRBV7-9,-,TGTGCCAGCAGCTTAAGGCAGGGTCCCGCTGAAGCTTTCTTT,CASSLRQGPAEAFF
-,TRBJ1-5,TRBV5-1,once,TGCGCCAGCAGCATTGGGGAACATAGCAATCAGCCCCAGCATTTT,CASSIGEHSNQPQHF
-,TRBJ2-7,TRBV4-1,-,TGCGCCAGCAGCCAAGGAGGGGAAAGACCCTACGAGCAGTACTTC,CASSQGGERPYEQYF
-,TRBJ2-6,TRBV5-1,-,TGCGCCAGCAGCTTGGGGTATGGGAATGGGGCCAACGTCCTGACTTTC,CASSLGYGNGANVLTF
-,TRBJ2-3,TRBV2,-,TGTGCCAGCAGGAGCAGGGTAGTGGATACGCAGTATTTT,CASRSRVVDTQYF
TRBD2,TRBJ2-1,TRBV6-1,-,TGTGCCAGCAGTGAATTGTCACTAGCGGGAGTGAATGAGCAGTTCTTC,CASSELSLAGVNEQFF
TRBD1,TRBJ2-5,TRBV2,-,TGTGCCAGCAGTACGGGGATGGGACAGGTACAAGAGACCCAGTACTTC,CASSTGMGQVQETQYF
-,TRBJ1-2,TRBV25-1,-,TGTGCCAGCAGTGACCCCTACAGGAAAGGCTACACCTTC,CASSDPYRKGYTF
TRBD1,TRBJ2-2,TRBV27,-,TGTGCCAGCAGTTTTTCAGCGGGACAGGGAACCACCGGGGAGCTGTTTTTT,CASSFSAGQGTTGELFF
-,TRBJ2-3,TRBV18,-,TGTGCCAGCTCACCAATTACTTCTAGCACAGATACGCAGTATTTT,CASSPITSSTDTQYF
TRBD2,TRBJ2-3,TRBV9,-,TGTGCCAGCAGCCGGACTAGCTTCGGCACAGATACGCAGTATTTT,CASSRTSFGTDTQYF
TRBD1,TRBJ2-7,TRBV10-3,few,TGTGCCATTTCATCAGGGGGCTACGAGCAGTACTTC,CAISSGGYEQYF
-,TRBJ2-1,TRBV27,-,TGTGCCAGCAGCCCGACCCCCTGGTGGAATGAGCAGTTCTTC,CASSPTPWWNEQFF
-,TRBJ2-2,TRBV6-5,-,TGTGCCAGCCGGAAGGGGAACACCGGGGAGCTGTTTTTT,CASRKGNTGELFF
TRBD2,TRBJ2-3,TRBV7-9,-,TGTGCCAGCAAAAACGCAGCGGGGGGGGCAGATACGCAGTATTTT,CASKNAAGGADTQYF
TRBD2,TRBJ2-2,TRBV4-1,few,TGCGCCAGCAGCCAAGAGTCCCTAGCGGGAGAAATCGGGGAGCTGTTTTTT,CASSQESLAGEIGELFF
-,TRBJ2-5,TRBV6-1,-,TGTGCCAGCGCGATACATCCGGGACACGAAGAGACCCAGTACTTC,CASAIHPGHEETQYF